This passage covers 10 T cell receptor beta chains from one sample sequenced in a study of cytomegalovirus exposure and HLA in healthy donors listed by TCRdb under 2017. Library generation was performed with the immunoSEQ multiplex PCR assay. A mixture of 60 forward primers for TCR Vbeta segments and 13 reverse primers for TCR Jbeta segments was used in the multiplex PCR. The table comes from immuneACCESS by way of TCRdb, which keeps in-frame sequences with V and J called. Part of the clones is missing from these tables; in studies checked, under half for an unresolved V gene and the rest for unknown reasons. The sample includes approximately 100,000 clones, with 65% to 90% observed a single time. Together, the top ten hold 1.2% of the sample. Sequencing used PBMCs. The receptor source for this set is a woman younger than 30 in good health and CMV-seronegative.

This clone was seen only once. V is TRBV28 and J is TRBJ1-5; 8 nucleotides agree with TRBD1. J lost 6 bases, V lost 3 bases, and 7 bases had no gene match. Germline V lookup: CDR1 MDHEN, CDR2 SYDVKM. The CDR3 has 15 amino acids. The CDR3 sequence is CASSLLTGVPQPQHF. CDR3 DNA sequence: TGTGCCAGCAGTTTGTTGACAGGGGTACCTCAGCCCCAGCATTTT.

The chain uses TRBV5-8 and TRBJ2-5; 9 positions match TRBD2. V was clipped by 4 bases and J by 5 bases; unmatched bases: 12. The germline CDR1 and CDR2 sequences are SGHTS and YDEGEE. The CDR3 extends over 16 amino acids. CDR3: CASSTGVGGGEETQYF. The CDR3 nucleotides read TGTGCCAGCAGCACTGGAGTTGGCGGGGGGGAGGAGACCCAGTACTTC.

The chain is built from TRBV19 and TRBJ1-5; D might be TRBD1 (5 bases). Germline CDR1 reads LNHDA; CDR2 reads SQIVND (reference sequence). The V gene lost 6 bases and the J gene lost 3 bases, with 15 bases spanning the gap. The CDR3 runs 15 residues. The CDR3 coding sequence is TGTGCCAGTAGAACCTCGGGCGGACACAATCAGCCCCAGCATTTT. The encoded protein is CASRTSGGHNQPQHF.

This chain joins TRBV28 and TRBJ2-3; no clear D gene. The V and J ends lost 6 bases and 2 bases respectively, with 6 bases between them. The CDR3 has 12 residues. The germline gives CDR1 MDHEN, CDR2 SYDVKM. The CDR3 nucleotides read TGTGCCAGCAGCGGAGTCACAGATACGCAGTATTTT. Translated: CASSGVTDTQYF.

This rearrangement joins TRBV5-4 to TRBJ2-5; D uncertain. Trimming pared 0 bases from V and 0 bases from J, leaving 6 bases between. The CDR3 sequence is 14 residues long. CDR1 is SGHNT and CDR2 is YYREEE in the germline V gene (reference sequence). CDR3 sequence: CASSLAPHQETQYF. The CDR3 nucleotides read TGTGCCAGCAGCTTGGCTCCCCACCAAGAGACCCAGTACTTC.

Only one count was recorded for this clone. The V and J genes are TRBV5-1 and TRBJ2-2; TRBD2 matches at 11 bases. The V segment lost 0 bases and the J segment 4 bases; nucleotides outside the gene matches: 8. This CDR3 region has 18 residues. Germline V gene sequence: CDR1 SGHRS, CDR2 YFSETQ. The CDR3 here is CASSLGLAGGDGTGELFF. The DNA of the CDR3 is TGCGCCAGCAGCTTGGGTCTAGCGGGGGGCGATGGCACCGGGGAGCTGTTTTTT.

The chain is built from TRBV7-9 and TRBJ1-2, with 7 nucleotides matching TRBD1. The CDR3 is 14 amino acids. The trim removed 9 bases at V and 2 bases at J, leaving 9 bases unmatched. Looked up from germline, CDR1 is SEHNR and CDR2 is FQNEAQ (reference sequence). In DNA, the CDR3 is TGTGCCAGTAATACAGGGGACCCCAACTATGGCTACACCTTC. It specifies CASNTGDPNYGYTF.

On this clone itself: A junction end diverges from the germline sequence, so it may reflect a read error. This chain connects TRBV7-7 to TRBJ2-3; possibly TRBD2 for D (6 bases). The CDR3 covers 18 residues. The germline V gene has CDR1 SSHAT and CDR2 FNYEAQ (reference sequence). CDR3 bases: TGTGCTAGCAGCTTACCCGGGGGTAACCGGTTGGGCACAGATACGCAGTATTTT. Amino acid sequence: CASSLPGGNRLGTDTQYF.

The rearrangement links TRBV15 to TRBJ2-2; no clear D gene. V was trimmed by 1 base and J by 3 bases, leaving 6 bases between them. Germline assignment: CDR1 LNHNV and CDR2 YYDKDF (reference sequence). There are 14 residues in the CDR3. CDR3 bases: TGTGCCACCAGCAGAGCTTTGTACACCGGGGAGCTGTTTTTT. Translated, it gives CATSRALYTGELFF.

The rearrangement links TRBV7-2 to TRBJ2-7, with D perhaps TRBD2 (6 bases). The CDR3 runs to 14 residues. V dropped 0 bases and J dropped 2 bases, with 8 bases sitting between them. Per germline, CDR1 SGHTA and CDR2 FQGNSA. DNA for the CDR3: TGTGCCAGCAGCTTAGCGGGAGGCGCCTACGAGCAGTACTTC. Translated: CASSLAGGAYEQYF.